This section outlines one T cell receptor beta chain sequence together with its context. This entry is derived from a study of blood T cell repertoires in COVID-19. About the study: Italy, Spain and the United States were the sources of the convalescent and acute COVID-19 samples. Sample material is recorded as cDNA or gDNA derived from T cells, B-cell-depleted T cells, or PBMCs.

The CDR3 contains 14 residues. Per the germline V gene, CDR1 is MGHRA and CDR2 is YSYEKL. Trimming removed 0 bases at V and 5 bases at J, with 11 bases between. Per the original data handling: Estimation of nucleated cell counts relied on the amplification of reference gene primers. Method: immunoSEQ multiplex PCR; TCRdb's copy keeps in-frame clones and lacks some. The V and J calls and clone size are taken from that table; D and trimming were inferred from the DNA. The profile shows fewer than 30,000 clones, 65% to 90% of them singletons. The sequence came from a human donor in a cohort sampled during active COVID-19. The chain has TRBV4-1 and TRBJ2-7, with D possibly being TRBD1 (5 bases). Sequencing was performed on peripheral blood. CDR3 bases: TGCGCCAGCAGCCAAGACCCAGGGAACAACGAGCAGTACTTC. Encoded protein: CASSQDPGNNEQYF.